This T cell receptor beta chain comes out of a study of blood T cell repertoires in COVID-19. Across the whole study: Whether acute or convalescent, the COVID-19 samples came from the United States, Italy and Spain. Sources were T cells, B-cell-depleted T cells, or PBMCs; the material itself was cDNA or gDNA.

With 11 bases removed from V and 4 bases from J, the gap between germline ends came to 15 bases. The length of the CDR3 is 13 residues. The germline V gene encodes CDR1 LNHNV and CDR2 YYDKDF (reference sequence). The data were produced by immunoSEQ multiplex PCR, yet TCRdb's version contains in-frame clones alone and is incomplete. This table has tens of thousands of clones, roughly four fifths appearing once. The TCR was taken from a man between 60 and 75 years old with acute or convalescent COVID-19. Sequenced sample: peripheral blood. This chain uses TRBV15 with TRBJ1-5; TRBD1 is a possible D gene (5 bases). The DNA for the CDR3 is TGTGCCGCCACCGACAGTTTGAATCAGCCCCAGCATTTT. Translated, it gives CAATDSLNQPQHF.